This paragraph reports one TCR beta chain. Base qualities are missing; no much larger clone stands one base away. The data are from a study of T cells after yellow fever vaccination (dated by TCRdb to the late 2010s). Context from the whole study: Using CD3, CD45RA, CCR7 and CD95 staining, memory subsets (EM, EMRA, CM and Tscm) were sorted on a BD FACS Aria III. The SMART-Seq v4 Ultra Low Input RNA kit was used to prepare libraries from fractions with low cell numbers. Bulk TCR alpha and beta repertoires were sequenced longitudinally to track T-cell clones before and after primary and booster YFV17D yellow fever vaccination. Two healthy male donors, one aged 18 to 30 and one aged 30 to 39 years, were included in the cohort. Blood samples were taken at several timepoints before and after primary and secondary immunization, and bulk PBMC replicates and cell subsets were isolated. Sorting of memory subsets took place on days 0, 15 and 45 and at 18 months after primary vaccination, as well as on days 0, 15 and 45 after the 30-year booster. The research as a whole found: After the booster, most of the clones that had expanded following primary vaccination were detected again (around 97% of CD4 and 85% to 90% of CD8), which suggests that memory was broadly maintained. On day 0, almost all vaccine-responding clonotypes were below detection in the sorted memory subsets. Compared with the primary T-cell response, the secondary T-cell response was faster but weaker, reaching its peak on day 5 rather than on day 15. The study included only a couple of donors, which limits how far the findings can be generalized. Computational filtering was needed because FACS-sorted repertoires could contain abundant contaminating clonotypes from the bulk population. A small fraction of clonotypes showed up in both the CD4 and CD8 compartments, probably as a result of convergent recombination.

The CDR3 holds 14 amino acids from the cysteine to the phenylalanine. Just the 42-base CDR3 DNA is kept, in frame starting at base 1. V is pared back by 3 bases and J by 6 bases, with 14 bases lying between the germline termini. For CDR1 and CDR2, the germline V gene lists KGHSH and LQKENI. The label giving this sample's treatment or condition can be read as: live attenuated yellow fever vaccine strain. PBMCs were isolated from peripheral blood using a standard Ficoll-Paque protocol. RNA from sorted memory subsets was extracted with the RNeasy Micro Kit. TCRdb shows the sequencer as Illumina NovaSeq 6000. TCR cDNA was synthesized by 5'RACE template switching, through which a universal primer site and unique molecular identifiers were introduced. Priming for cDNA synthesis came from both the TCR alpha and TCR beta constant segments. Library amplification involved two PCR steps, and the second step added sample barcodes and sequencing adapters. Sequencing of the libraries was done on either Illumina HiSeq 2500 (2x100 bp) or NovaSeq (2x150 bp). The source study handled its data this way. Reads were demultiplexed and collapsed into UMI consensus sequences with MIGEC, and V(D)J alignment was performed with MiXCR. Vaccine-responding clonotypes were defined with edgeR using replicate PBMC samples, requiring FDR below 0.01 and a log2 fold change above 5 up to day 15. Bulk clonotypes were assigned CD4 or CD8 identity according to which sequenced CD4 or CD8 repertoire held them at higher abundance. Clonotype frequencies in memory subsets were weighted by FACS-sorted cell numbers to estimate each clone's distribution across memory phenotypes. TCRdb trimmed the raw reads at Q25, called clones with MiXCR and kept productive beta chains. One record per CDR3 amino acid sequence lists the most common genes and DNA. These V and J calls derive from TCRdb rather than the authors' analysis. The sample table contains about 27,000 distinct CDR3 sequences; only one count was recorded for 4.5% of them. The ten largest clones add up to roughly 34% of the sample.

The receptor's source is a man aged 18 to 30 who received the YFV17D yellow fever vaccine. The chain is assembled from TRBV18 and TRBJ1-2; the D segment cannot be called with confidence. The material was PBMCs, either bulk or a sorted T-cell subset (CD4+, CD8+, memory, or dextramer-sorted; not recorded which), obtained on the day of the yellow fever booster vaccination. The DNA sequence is TGTGCCAGCTCACCGAACCAACCCCCCAATGGCTACACCTTC. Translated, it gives CASSPNQPPNGYTF.